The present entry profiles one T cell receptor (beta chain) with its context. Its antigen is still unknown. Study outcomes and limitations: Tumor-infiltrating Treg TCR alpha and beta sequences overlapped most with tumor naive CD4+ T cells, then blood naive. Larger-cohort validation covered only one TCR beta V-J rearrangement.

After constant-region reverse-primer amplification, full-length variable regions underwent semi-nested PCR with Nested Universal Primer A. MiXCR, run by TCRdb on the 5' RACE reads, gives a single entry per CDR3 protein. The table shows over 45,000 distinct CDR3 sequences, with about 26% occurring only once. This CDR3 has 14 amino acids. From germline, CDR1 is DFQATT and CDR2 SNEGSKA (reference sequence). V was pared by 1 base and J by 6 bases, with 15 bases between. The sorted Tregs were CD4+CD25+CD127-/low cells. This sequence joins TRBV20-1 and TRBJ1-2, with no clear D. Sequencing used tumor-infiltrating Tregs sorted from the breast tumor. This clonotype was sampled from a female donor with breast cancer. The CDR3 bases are TGCAGTGCTAGAGTCCCACCCCTCACGCATGGCTACACCTTC. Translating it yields CSARVPPLTHGYTF.